This is a list of T cell receptor beta chains from one sample in a study of cytomegalovirus exposure and HLA in healthy donors. Clones were read by immunoSEQ multiplex PCR, and TCRdb kept only the in-frame ones, dropping some. The sample includes fewer than 150,000 clones, under 80% of them seen just once. Input material: PBMCs. The receptors shown here come from a male donor in good health and CMV-seronegative. The CDR3 runs from the conserved cysteine through the conserved F or W.

>15|TRBJ2-7|TRBV27
CASSFWQGDSYEQYF
>13|TRBJ1-5|TRBV7-3
CASSLRPAQPQHF
>15|TRBJ2-3|TRBV7-2
CASSLRGGAGDTQYF
>16|TRBJ2-2|TRBV6-6
CASSVTGTGSTGELFF
>15|TRBJ1-3|TRBV4-2
CASSQGDIDGNTIYF
>14|TRBJ2-3|TRBV6-5
CASRPGGHTDTQYF
>15|TRBJ2-5|TRBV5-4
CASSSQTSGEETQYF
>16|TRBJ2-5|TRBV18
CASSPSPGQVGETQYF
>11|TRBJ2-7|TRBV25-1
CAGGSSYEQYF
>15|TRBJ2-2|TRBV6-1
CASRVQGAETGELFF
>18|TRBJ2-3|TRBV9
CASSVEDDGTGSTDTQYF
>15|TRBJ2-1|TRBV9
CASSGSGRNGDEQFF
>15|TRBJ2-4|TRBV30
CAWMYGGLAKNIQYF
>14|TRBJ2-7|TRBV29-1
CSVAGQGAFYEQYF
>14|TRBJ1-5|TRBV19
CASSTAGGYQPQHF
>15|TRBJ2-5|TRBV5-1
CASSLVSSGQETQYF
>13|TRBJ1-1|TRBV5-4
CASNELQGVEAFF
>14|TRBJ1-5|TRBV19
CASSIGRGSQPQHF
>15|TRBJ1-5|TRBV19
CASSIRQVSKQPQHF
>12|TRBJ2-3|TRBV18
CASFPRAGTQYF
>16|TRBJ1-5|TRBV6-6
CASTSLGGEVNQPQHF
>14|TRBJ2-7|TRBV27
CASRFGQGRYEQYF
>12|TRBJ1-5|TRBV7-2
CASSFRDQPQHF
>14|TRBJ2-5|TRBV6-5
CASSLGQGEETQYF
>15|TRBJ2-7|TRBV7-8
CASSLTQGTFYEQYF
>16|TRBJ1-2|TRBV30
CAWSVRRQGARYGYTF
>18|TRBJ2-4|TRBV15
CATSTWTGGAVAKNIQYF
>15|TRBJ1-1|TRBV9
CASSGSTGVNTEAFF
>17|TRBJ2-7|TRBV30
CAWSLTGTSGRDYEQYF
>16|TRBJ1-1|TRBV2
CASCAGLTLMNTEAFF
>14|TRBJ1-2|TRBV19
CASNSRGLNYGYTF
>14|TRBJ2-7|TRBV7-6
CASSGGQGVREQYF
>13|TRBJ2-5|TRBV10-3
CAIGGGGKETQYF
>16|TRBJ1-5|TRBV4-2
CASSQDGSNSNQPQHF
>12|TRBJ1-5|TRBV27
CASSSPVGPQHF
>16|TRBJ2-1|TRBV5-4
CASSLPGVRSYNEQFF
>17|TRBJ2-1|TRBV27
CASSAKRASGLNNEQFF
>12|TRBJ2-1|TRBV10-1
CASRGLENEQFF
>13|TRBJ1-2|TRBV25-1
CASSWTGVYGYTF
>15|TRBJ1-2|TRBV15
CATSREGQINYGYTF
>15|TRBJ1-2|TRBV6-5
CASSPQTGTNYGYTF
>11|TRBJ2-1|TRBV27
CASSGGIEQFF
>17|TRBJ2-3|TRBV11-1
CASSIGLAGAGTDTQYF
>17|TRBJ2-7|TRBV5-5
CASSSPPGGKWSYEQYF
>15|TRBJ2-1|TRBV9
CASSPRLAGQDEQFF
>18|TRBJ2-6|TRBV19
CASSPGQGSLSGANVLTF
>13|TRBJ2-5|TRBV27
CASSNAGQETQYF
>14|TRBJ1-2|TRBV4-2
CASSQEENTYGYTF
>16|TRBJ2-7|TRBV7-9
CASSPSRGQGSYEQYF
>13|TRBJ2-1|TRBV7-8
CASSLGQGYEQFF
>14|TRBJ2-7|TRBV11-2
CASSSIPGVHEQYF
>11|TRBJ2-3|TRBV4-3
CAAGGGNTQYF
>13|TRBJ2-7|TRBV5-1
CASSREVSYEQYF